The 17 T cell receptor beta chains below come from one sample, sequenced in a study of T cell responses to AZD1222 COVID-19 vaccine. Some clones are missing from TCRdb's copy, which holds only in-frame ones; the method was immunoSEQ multiplex PCR. The data show roughly 150,000 clones, roughly 93% seen once. This specimen was peripheral blood, taken 28 days after the second AZD1222 dose. The source is an adult who received the AZD1222 COVID-19 vaccine.

This chain uses TRBV6-1 with TRBJ1-4; D gene unclear. The CDR3 is 16 residues long. CDR1 and CDR2 from the germline V gene are MNHNS and SASEGT. V shed 2 bases and J shed 8 bases, with 18 bases lying between them. CDR3 sequence reads: CASSEIIGTLPEKLFF. CDR3 DNA sequence: TGTGCCAGCAGTGAAATAATAGGTACATTACCCGAAAAACTGTTTTTT.

J is TRBJ1-5 and V is TRBV5-6; D is ambiguous. The CDR3 spans 16 residues. Germline CDR1 SGHDT, CDR2 YYEEEE. The ends were cut back, 0 bases at V and 0 bases at J, with 10 bases in the middle. The CDR3: CASSLEVPDSNQPQHF. The CDR3 DNA reads TGTGCCAGCAGCTTGGAGGTCCCCGATAGCAATCAGCCCCAGCATTTT. Filled out from reference TRBV5-6 and TRBJ1-5, the complete variable domain reads DAGVTQSPTHLIKTRGQQVTLRCSPKSGHDTVSWYQQALGQGPQFIFQYYEEEERQRGNFPDRFSGHQFPNYSSELNVNALLLGDSALYLCASSLEVPDSNQPQHFGDGTRLSIL.

The chain uses TRBV19 and TRBJ1-2; D ambiguous. Germline V gene lookup returns CDR1 LNHDA and CDR2 SQIVND (reference sequence). Trimming removed 8 bases from V and 3 bases from J, with 13 bases in between. The CDR3 loop spans 13 amino acids. CDR3 DNA sequence: TGTGCCAGTTCGGTCGGAAGTCACTATGGCTACACCTTC. Its protein is CASSVGSHYGYTF. Full variable domain (outside the CDR3, taken from reference TRBV19 and TRBJ1-2): DGGITQSPKYLFRKEGQNVTLSCEQNLNHDAMYWYRQDPGQGLRLIYYSQIVNDFQKGDIAEGYSVSREKKESFPLTVTSAQKNPTAFYLCASSVGSHYGYTFGSGTRLTVV.

The genes are TRBV7-9 and TRBJ2-6; perhaps TRBD2 as D (6 bases). Trimming stripped 4 bases from V and 2 bases from J, with 6 bases between. CDR3 length: 14 amino acids. The germline V gene has CDR1 SEHNR and CDR2 FQNEAQ (reference sequence). This chain's CDR3 is CASSSGAGANVLTF. For the CDR3, the DNA is TGTGCCAGCAGCTCGGGGGCTGGGGCCAACGTCCTGACTTTC. Full variable domain (missing parts from reference TRBV7-9 and TRBJ2-6): DTGVSQNPRHKITKRGQNVTFRCDPISEHNRLYWYRQTLGQGPEFLTYFQNEAQLEKSRLLSDRFSAERPKGSFSTLEIQRTEQGDSAMYLCASSSGAGANVLTFGAGSRLTVL.

This chain links TRBV30 with TRBJ1-4; no clear D gene. V gave up 3 bases and J gave up 3 bases, with 8 bases separating them. Germline CDR1 and CDR2: GTSNPN and SVGIG (reference sequence). The CDR3 consists of 13 residues. The CDR3 DNA sequence: TGTGCCTGGAGGGCAGGCCCTAATGAAAAACTGTTTTTT. It yields the protein CAWRAGPNEKLFF.

This clone was detected once. V is TRBV11-2 and J is TRBJ1-1; the D is unclear. The CDR3 is 13 residues long. The V end lost 7 bases, the J end lost 1 base, and 10 bases lay between the germline ends. In germline, CDR1 is SGHAT, CDR2 FQNNGV. CDR3 DNA: TGTGCCAGCACCTTGAGACAGAACACTGAAGCTTTCTTT. This sequence encodes CASTLRQNTEAFF.

CDR3: CASNYLRGALSYEQYF. DNA for the CDR3: TGTGCCAGCAACTACCTGAGGGGGGCTCTCTCCTACGAGCAGTACTTC. V gene TRBV9 combines with J gene TRBJ2-7, with D perhaps given as TRBD1 or TRBD2 (6 bases each). The CDR3 has 16 residues. From germline, CDR1 is SGDLS and CDR2 YYNGEE. Trimming removed 6 bases from V and 0 bases from J, with 19 bases in between.

The J gene is TRBJ1-4, the V gene TRBV7-3; D is ambiguous. Germline CDR1 and CDR2: SGHTA and FQGTGA. The V gene lost 2 bases and the J gene lost 0 bases, with 19 bases spanning the gap. This CDR3 contains 19 residues. The DNA of the CDR3 is TGTGCCAGCAGCTTAGGCCCACCTAAGTATCCTGCAACTAATGAAAAACTGTTTTTT. Amino acid sequence: CASSLGPPKYPATNEKLFF.

The V and J genes are TRBV12-5 and TRBJ1-5; D not certain. Trimming took off 1 base at V and 7 bases at J, with 11 bases between the two ends. The CDR3 runs to 14 residues. Germline loops: CDR1 LGHNT, CDR2 FRNRAP. The CDR3 DNA is TGTGCTAGTGGTTTGGGCGAGGGATCCCAGCCCCAGCATTTT. This translates into CASGLGEGSQPQHF.

This chain links TRBV11-1 with TRBJ2-5; the match to TRBD1 covers 7 bases. Trimming took 4 bases from V and 13 from J; bases not matched to a gene: 6. Germline loops: CDR1 SGHAT, CDR2 FQDESV (reference sequence). The CDR3 spans 11 residues. The CDR3 nucleotides are TGTGCCAGCAGCTCGGGACAGAGTATGTACTTC. Its protein is CASSSGQSMYF.

The chain uses TRBV29-1 and TRBJ1-2; D possibly corresponds to TRBD1 (5 bases). Germline CDR1 is SQVTM and CDR2 is ANQGSEA. The CDR3 is made up of 13 amino acids. V lost 7 bases and J lost 8, with 20 bases in between. The CDR3 nucleotides are TGCAGCGACTACTCCAGGGCCACGGGGGGCTACACCTTC. Translation: CSDYSRATGGYTF.

This clone has a single count. The genes are TRBV12-3 or TRBV12-4 and TRBJ1-2; 7 nucleotides align to TRBD1. The V gene end was trimmed by 5 bases and the J gene end by 8 bases; junction bases not matched to a gene: 5. This CDR3 contains 12 residues. The CDR3 is CASSGQARGYTF. The CDR3 DNA follows: TGTGCCAGCAGTGGACAGGCGAGGGGCTACACCTTC.

V gene TRBV7-2 combines with J gene TRBJ1-2; the match to TRBD1 covers 12 bases. V shed 5 bases, J shed 7 bases, and the junction held 11 bases outside the gene matches. Germline loops: CDR1 SGHTA, CDR2 FQGNSA. CDR3 length equals 16 residues. The CDR3 sequence is CASSPVPGTGGFGYTF. The CDR3 nucleotides are TGTGCCAGCAGCCCGGTCCCCGGGACAGGGGGCTTTGGCTACACCTTC.

CDR3 sequence (DNA): TGTGCCAGCAGCCCCGGGACTCCAACCGAGCAGTACTTC. It codes for CASSPGTPTEQYF. The gene calls are TRBV12-3 or TRBV12-4 and TRBJ2-7, with D possibly being TRBD2 (6 bases). V was shortened by 6 bases and J by 6 bases, with 15 bases between the two germline ends. The CDR3 runs 13 residues.

The J gene is TRBJ1-4, the V gene TRBV12-3 or TRBV12-4; 10 bases match TRBD1. This CDR3 contains 13 residues. With 6 bases clipped from V and 11 bases from J, the junction kept 6 bases outside the gene matches. The CDR3, as DNA: TGTGCCAGCAGACAGACAGGGGGCGGGAAACTGTTTTTT. Translating it yields CASRQTGGGKLFF.

As regards this clone: Other DNA variants within this sample encode the same CDR3. V and J are TRBV5-1 and TRBJ1-5; the D gene is possibly TRBD1 (6 bases). V was cut by 2 bases and J by 2 bases, with 8 bases left in between. The CDR3 runs 14 residues. The germline gives CDR1 SGHRS, CDR2 YFSETQ. The CDR3 nucleotides are TGCGCCAGCAGCTTACAGGGCGGCAATCAGCCCCAGCATTTT. Its translation: CASSLQGGNQPQHF.

This clone was counted once. The J gene is TRBJ1-3, the V gene TRBV25-1, with TRBD1 matching over 8 bases. CDR1 is MGHDK, CDR2 SYGVNS, per germline. V gave up 3 bases and J gave up 7 bases; unmatched junction bases: 8. CDR3 length equals 15 residues. CDR3 bases: TGTGCCAGCAGTGACCTAGGACAGGGAGCCAACACCATATATTTT. Its protein is CASSDLGQGANTIYF.